The next 15 T cell receptor beta chains were all read from a single sample in a study of blood T cell repertoires in COVID-19. Repertoires were generated with immunoSEQ multiplex PCR, while TCRdb's copy carries only in-frame clones and drops some. The table has under 450,000 clones, approximately 89% seen once; the top ten hold 1% to 1.5%. Sequenced material: PBMCs or T cells enriched from blood (not recorded which). These receptors were taken from a man younger than 45 who had recovered from COVID-19.

This chain connects TRBV3-1 (or the pseudogene TRBV3-2) to TRBJ1-1, with D unclear. V was cut by 4 bases and J by 3 bases, with 9 bases left in between. Germline V gene sequence: CDR1 LGHDT, CDR2 YNNKEL (reference sequence). The CDR3 is 13 amino acids. In DNA, the CDR3 is TGTGCCAGCAGCCTAGCGGAGGACACTGAAGCTTTCTTT. Its translation is CASSLAEDTEAFF.

The chain links TRBV2 to TRBJ2-5; D may be TRBD2 (6 bases). The CDR3 totals 15 residues. Trimming stripped 0 bases from V and 5 bases from J, with 13 bases between. In germline, CDR1 is SNHLY, CDR2 FYNNEI. The chain's CDR3 is CASSEALLRGETQYF. CDR3 in DNA: TGTGCCAGCAGTGAAGCGCTTCTACGGGGGGAGACCCAGTACTTC.

The V gene is TRBV13, the J gene TRBJ1-2; 8 bases are shared with TRBD1. Germline CDR1 is PRHDT and CDR2 is FYEKMQ (reference sequence). V shed 5 bases, J shed 4 bases, and the junction held 6 bases outside the gene matches. The CDR3 loop spans 14 amino acids. As DNA, the CDR3 is TGTGCCAGCAGCCCTGGACAGGGTATCTATGGCTACACCTTC. It codes for CASSPGQGIYGYTF.

The chain combines TRBV2 with TRBJ2-2; 10 bases agree with TRBD2. This CDR3 comprises 17 residues. After removal of 3 bases from V and 6 bases from J, the junction contained 10 bases not matched to a gene. CDR1 and CDR2 (germline): SNHLY, FYNNEI. CDR3 amino acids: CASSDAMRLAGAGELFF. The CDR3, as DNA: TGTGCCAGCAGTGATGCCATGCGACTAGCGGGCGCCGGGGAGCTGTTTTTT.

As for this clone: The same CDR3 also results from other DNA sequences found in this sample. This chain connects TRBV27 to TRBJ2-7, with 8 bases identical to TRBD1. The CDR3 contains 14 residues. J gave up 2 bases and V 2 bases, and 2 bases lay outside the gene matches. In germline, CDR1 is MNHEY, CDR2 SMNVEV (reference sequence). The CDR3 DNA follows: TGTGCCAGCAGTTTAGGACAGGGCGCCTACGAGCAGTACTTC. Amino acid sequence: CASSLGQGAYEQYF.

Concerning this clone: In the same sample, other DNA sequences code for this CDR3. This chain joins TRBV6-5 and TRBJ1-2, with D perhaps TRBD1 (6 bases). The V gene lost 0 bases and the J gene lost 0 bases, with 8 bases spanning the gap. This CDR3 spans 15 amino acids. CDR1 and CDR2 from the germline V gene are MNHEY and SVGAGI. The DNA of the CDR3 is TGTGCCAGCAGTTACTCAGGGGGTACTAACTATGGCTACACCTTC. Translating it yields CASSYSGGTNYGYTF.

This chain's CDR3 is CASSLSSLAAYNEQFF. CDR3 DNA sequence: TGCGCCAGCAGCTTGTCATCACTAGCGGCATACAATGAGCAGTTCTTC. The rearrangement uses TRBV5-1 and TRBJ2-1; 8 nucleotides match TRBD2. Trimming removed 1 base from V and 4 bases from J; junction bases left unmatched: 7. Germline V gives CDR1 SGHRS, CDR2 YFSETQ. The CDR3 contains 16 residues. Combining the CDR3 with reference TRBV5-1 and TRBJ2-1 gives the whole variable domain KAGVTQTPRYLIKTRGQQVTLSCSPISGHRSVSWYQQTPGQGLQFLFEYFSETQRNKGNFPGRFSGRQFSNSRSEMNVSTLELGDSALYLCASSLSSLAAYNEQFFGPGTRLTVL.

V and J are TRBV9 and TRBJ1-2; no reliable D call. V lost 4 bases to trimming and J lost 5 bases, with 15 bases between them. The CDR3 is 14 residues long. Germline V gene data show CDR1 as SGDLS and CDR2 as YYNGEE. CDR3: CASSPTSGIYGYTF. CDR3 coding DNA: TGTGCCAGCAGCCCGACATCAGGAATTTATGGCTACACCTTC. Complete variable domain (other parts from reference TRBV9 and TRBJ1-2): DSGVTQTPKHLITATGQRVTLRCSPRSGDLSVYWYQQSLDQGLQFLIQYYNGEERAKGNILERFSAQQFPDLHSELNLSSLELGDSALYFCASSPTSGIYGYTFGSGTRLTVV.

The chain couples TRBV7-8 to TRBJ2-1; D is possibly TRBD2 (5 bases). Germline V gene data show CDR1 as SGHVS and CDR2 as FQNEAQ. There are 14 residues in the CDR3. Trimming removed 3 bases at V and 1 base at J, with 7 bases between. The CDR3 nucleotides read TGTGCCAGCAGCTTGGGCGGGTCCTACAATGAGCAGTTCTTC. Translating gives CASSLGGSYNEQFF. Full variable domain (rest looked up from reference TRBV7-8 and TRBJ2-1): GAGVSQSPRYKVAKRGQDVALRCDPISGHVSLFWYQQALGQGPEFLTYFQNEAQLDKSGLPSDRFFAERPEGSVSTLKIQRTQQEDSAVYLCASSLGGSYNEQFFGPGTRLTVL.

This clone was detected a few times. This rearrangement joins TRBV7-9 to TRBJ2-7; 10 bases match TRBD2. Germline CDR1 SEHNR, CDR2 FQNEAQ (reference sequence). The CDR3 runs to 15 residues. The ends lost 5 bases at V and 4 bases at J; junction bases unmatched: 8. In DNA form, the CDR3 reads TGTGCCAGCAGCCCCCAGCGGGGGGGCGGGTACGAGCAGTACTTC. This codes for CASSPQRGGGYEQYF.

The chain combines TRBV27 with TRBJ2-7; D is unresolved. Per the germline V gene, CDR1 is MNHEY and CDR2 is SMNVEV (reference sequence). V was clipped by 9 bases and J by 2 bases, with 17 bases between them. This CDR3 has 14 residues. DNA for the CDR3: TGTGCCAGAACCCCTGGGCAAAGTCCCTACGAGCAGTACTTC. Its protein product is CARTPGQSPYEQYF.

This clone was detected once. The chain couples TRBV29-1 to TRBJ2-2; 7 bases map to TRBD2. Germline CDR1 and CDR2: SQVTM and ANQGSEA. The CDR3 extends over 13 amino acids. The V and J ends lost 5 bases and 6 bases, in that order; junction bases with no gene match: 6. CDR3 DNA: TGCAGCGTTTGGCTAGCGGCGGCCGGGGAGCTGTTTTTT. Protein product: CSVWLAAAGELFF.

CDR3 nucleotide sequence: TGTGCCAGCAGCTTAATTCGACGGACCCCAGGGGAGACCCAGTACTTC. Residues: CASSLIRRTPGETQYF. The rearrangement links TRBV5-6 to TRBJ2-5, with a possible D match to TRBD1 (5 bases). CDR1 is SGHDT and CDR2 is YYEEEE in the germline V gene. CDR3 length equals 16 residues. The V end lost 2 bases, the J end lost 5 bases, and 19 bases lay between the germline ends.

The chain recombines TRBV3-1 (or the pseudogene TRBV3-2) with TRBJ2-1; D might be TRBD1 (6 bases). The V end lost 2 bases, the J end lost 10 bases, and 21 bases lay between the germline ends. The CDR3 covers 16 residues. Germline values: CDR1 LGHDT, CDR2 YNNKEL (reference sequence). CDR3 bases: TGTGCCAGCAGCCAATTGGATTCCGGGACACCCTGGGAGCAGTTCTTC. Its translation: CASSQLDSGTPWEQFF.

This chain joins TRBV2 and TRBJ1-5; D is unclear. Germline V gene sequence: CDR1 SNHLY, CDR2 FYNNEI. There are 15 residues in the CDR3. Trimming removed 4 bases from V and 2 bases from J, with 12 bases in between. The CDR3 DNA sequence: TGTGCCAGCAGTGCCTCCCAGGAAGGCAATCAGCCCCAGCATTTT. Protein sequence: CASSASQEGNQPQHF.